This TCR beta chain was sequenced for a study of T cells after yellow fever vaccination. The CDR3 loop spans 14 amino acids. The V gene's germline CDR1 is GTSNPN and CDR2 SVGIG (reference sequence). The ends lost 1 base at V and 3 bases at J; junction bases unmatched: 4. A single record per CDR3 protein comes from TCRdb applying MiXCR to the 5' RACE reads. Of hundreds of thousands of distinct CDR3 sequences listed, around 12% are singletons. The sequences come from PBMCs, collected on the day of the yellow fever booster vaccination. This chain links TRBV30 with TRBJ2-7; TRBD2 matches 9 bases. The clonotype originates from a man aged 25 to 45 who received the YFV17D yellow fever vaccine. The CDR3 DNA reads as TGTGCCTGGAGTGGGGGACTAGCAGTCTACGAGCAGTACTTC. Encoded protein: CAWSGGLAVYEQYF.